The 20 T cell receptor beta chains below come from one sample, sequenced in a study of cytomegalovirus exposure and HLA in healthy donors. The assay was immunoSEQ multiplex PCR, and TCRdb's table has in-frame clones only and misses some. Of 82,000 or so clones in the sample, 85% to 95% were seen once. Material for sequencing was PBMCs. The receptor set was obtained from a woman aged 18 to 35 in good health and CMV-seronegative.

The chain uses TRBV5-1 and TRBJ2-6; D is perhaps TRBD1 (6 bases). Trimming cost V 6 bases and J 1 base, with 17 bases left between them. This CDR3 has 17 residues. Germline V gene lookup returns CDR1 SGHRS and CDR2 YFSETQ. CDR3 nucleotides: TGCGCCAGCATGCCCTCCGGGACAATGTCTGGGGCCAACGTCCTGACTTTC. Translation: CASMPSGTMSGANVLTF.

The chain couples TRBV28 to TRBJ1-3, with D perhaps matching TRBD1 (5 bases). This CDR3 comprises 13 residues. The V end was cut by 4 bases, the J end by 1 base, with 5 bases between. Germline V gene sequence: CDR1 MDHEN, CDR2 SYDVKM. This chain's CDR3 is CASSWTSGNTIYF. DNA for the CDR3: TGTGCCAGCAGTTGGACATCTGGAAACACCATATATTTT.

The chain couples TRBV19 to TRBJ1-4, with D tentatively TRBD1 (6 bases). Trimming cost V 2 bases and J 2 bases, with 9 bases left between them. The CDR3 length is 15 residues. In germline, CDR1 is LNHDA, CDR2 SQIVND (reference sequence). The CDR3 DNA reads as TGTGCCAGTAGTATACAGCAGGGGACTAATGAAAAACTGTTTTTT. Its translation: CASSIQQGTNEKLFF.

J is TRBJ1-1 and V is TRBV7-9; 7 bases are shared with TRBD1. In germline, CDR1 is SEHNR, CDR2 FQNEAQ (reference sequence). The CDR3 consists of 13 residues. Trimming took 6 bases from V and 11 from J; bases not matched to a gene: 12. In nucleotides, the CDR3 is TGTGCCAGCAGTTTCTCGACAGGGTATCGGGCTTTCTTT. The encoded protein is CASSFSTGYRAFF. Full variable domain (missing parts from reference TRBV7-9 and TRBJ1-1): DTGVSQNPRHKITKRGQNVTFRCDPISEHNRLYWYRQTLGQGPEFLTYFQNEAQLEKSRLLSDRFSAERPKGSFSTLEIQRTEQGDSAMYLCASSFSTGYRAFFGQGTRLTVV.

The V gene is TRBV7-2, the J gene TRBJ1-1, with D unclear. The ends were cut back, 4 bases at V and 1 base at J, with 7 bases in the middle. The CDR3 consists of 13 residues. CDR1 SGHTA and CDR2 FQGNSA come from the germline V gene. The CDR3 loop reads CASSSERNTEAFF. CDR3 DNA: TGTGCCAGCAGCTCAGAACGGAACACTGAAGCTTTCTTT. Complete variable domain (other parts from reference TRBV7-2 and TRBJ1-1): GAGVSQSPSNKVTEKGKDVELRCDPISGHTALYWYRQSLGQGLEFLIYFQGNSAPDKSGLPSDRFSAERTGGSVSTLTIQRTQQEDSAVYLCASSSERNTEAFFGQGTRLTVV.

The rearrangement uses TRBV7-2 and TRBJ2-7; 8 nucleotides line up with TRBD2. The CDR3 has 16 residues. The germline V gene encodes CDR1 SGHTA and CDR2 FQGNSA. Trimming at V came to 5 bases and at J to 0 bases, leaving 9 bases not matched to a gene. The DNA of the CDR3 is TGTGCCAGCAGCGAGAGCGGGGGTACAAGCTCCTACGAGCAGTACTTC. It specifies CASSESGGTSSYEQYF.

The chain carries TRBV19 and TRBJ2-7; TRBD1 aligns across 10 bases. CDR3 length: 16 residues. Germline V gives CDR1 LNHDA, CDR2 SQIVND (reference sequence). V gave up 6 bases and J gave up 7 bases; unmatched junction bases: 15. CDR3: CASSRGPRTGGEEQYF. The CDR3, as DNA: TGTGCCAGTAGCCGCGGGCCCCGGACAGGGGGGGAAGAGCAGTACTTC.

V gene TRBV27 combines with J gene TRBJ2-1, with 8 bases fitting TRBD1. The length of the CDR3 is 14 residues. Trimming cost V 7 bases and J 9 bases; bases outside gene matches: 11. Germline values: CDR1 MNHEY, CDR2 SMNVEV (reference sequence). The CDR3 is CASNHYGQGGEQFF. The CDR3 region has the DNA TGTGCCAGCAACCATTACGGACAGGGTGGTGAGCAGTTCTTC.

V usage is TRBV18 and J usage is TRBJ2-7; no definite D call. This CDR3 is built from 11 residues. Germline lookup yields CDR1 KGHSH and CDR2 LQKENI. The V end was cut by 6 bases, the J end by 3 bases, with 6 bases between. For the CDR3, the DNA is TGTGCCAGCTCCCCCCACTACGAGCAGTACTTC. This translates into CASSPHYEQYF.

This chain's CDR3 is CASQGIAGNTIYF. The CDR3 DNA sequence: TGCGCCAGCCAGGGGATAGCTGGAAACACCATATATTTT. The chain recombines TRBV10-2 with TRBJ1-3; the D gene is possibly TRBD1 (6 bases). Trimming pared 8 bases from V and 2 bases from J, leaving 10 bases between. This CDR3 has 13 residues. Looked up from germline, CDR1 is WSHSY and CDR2 is SAAADI.

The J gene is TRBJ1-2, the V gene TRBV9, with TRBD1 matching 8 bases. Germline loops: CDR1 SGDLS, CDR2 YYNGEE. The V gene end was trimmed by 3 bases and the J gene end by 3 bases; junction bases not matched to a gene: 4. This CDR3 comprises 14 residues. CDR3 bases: TGTGCCAGCAGCGACGGACAGGGAGACTATGGCTACACCTTC. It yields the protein CASSDGQGDYGYTF.

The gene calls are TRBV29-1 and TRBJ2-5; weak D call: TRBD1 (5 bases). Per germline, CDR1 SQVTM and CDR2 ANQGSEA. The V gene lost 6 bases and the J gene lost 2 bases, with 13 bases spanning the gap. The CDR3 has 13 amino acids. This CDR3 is CSVPTDKQETQYF. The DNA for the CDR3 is TGCAGCGTCCCCACGGACAAGCAAGAGACCCAGTACTTC.

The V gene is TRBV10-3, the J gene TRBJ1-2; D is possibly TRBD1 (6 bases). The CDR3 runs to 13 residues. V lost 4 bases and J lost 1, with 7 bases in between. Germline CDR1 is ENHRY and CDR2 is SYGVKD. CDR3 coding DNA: TGTGCCATCAGTGGAGGGGGTAACTATGGCTACACCTTC. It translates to CAISGGGNYGYTF.

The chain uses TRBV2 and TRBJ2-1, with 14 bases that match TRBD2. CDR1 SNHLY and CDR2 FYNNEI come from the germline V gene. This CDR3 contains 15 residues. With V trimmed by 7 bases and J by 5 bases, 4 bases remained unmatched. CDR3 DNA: TGTGCCAGCATCAGACTAGCGGGGGGGGACAATGAGCAGTTCTTC. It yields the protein CASIRLAGGDNEQFF. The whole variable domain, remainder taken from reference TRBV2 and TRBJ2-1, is EPEVTQTPSHQVTQMGQEVILRCVPISNHLYFYWYRQILGQKVEFLVSFYNNEISEKSEIFDDQFSVERPDGSNFTLKIRSTKLEDSAMYFCASIRLAGGDNEQFFGPGTRLTVL.

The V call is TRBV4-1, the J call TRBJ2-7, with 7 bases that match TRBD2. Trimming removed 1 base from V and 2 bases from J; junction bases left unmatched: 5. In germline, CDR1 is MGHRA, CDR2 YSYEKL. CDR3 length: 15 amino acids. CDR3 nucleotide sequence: TGCGCCAGCAGCCAAGTGGGGGGGAGAACCTACGAGCAGTACTTC. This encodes CASSQVGGRTYEQYF.

CDR3 bases: TGTGCCAGCAGCCCGGGACTAGCGGAGCGGGAGACCCAGTACTTC. This sequence encodes CASSPGLAERETQYF. J is TRBJ2-5 and V is TRBV5-8; 11 bases agree with TRBD2. The CDR3 covers 15 residues. J was trimmed by 5 bases and V by 4 bases; bases with no gene match: 7. In germline, CDR1 is SGHTS, CDR2 YDEGEE.

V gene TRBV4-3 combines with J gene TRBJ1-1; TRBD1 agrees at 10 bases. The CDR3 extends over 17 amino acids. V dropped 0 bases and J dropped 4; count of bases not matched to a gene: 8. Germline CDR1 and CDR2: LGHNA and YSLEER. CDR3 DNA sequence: TGCGCCAGCAGCCAAGACCGGACAGGGGGAGGTGGCACTGAAGCTTTCTTT. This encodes CASSQDRTGGGGTEAFF.

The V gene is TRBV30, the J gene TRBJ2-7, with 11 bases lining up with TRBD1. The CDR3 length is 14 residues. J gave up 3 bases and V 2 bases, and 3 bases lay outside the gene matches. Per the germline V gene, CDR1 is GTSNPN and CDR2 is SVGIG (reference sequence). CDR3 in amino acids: CAWSTGTGGYEQYF. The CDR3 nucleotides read TGTGCCTGGAGTACGGGGACAGGGGGCTACGAGCAGTACTTC.

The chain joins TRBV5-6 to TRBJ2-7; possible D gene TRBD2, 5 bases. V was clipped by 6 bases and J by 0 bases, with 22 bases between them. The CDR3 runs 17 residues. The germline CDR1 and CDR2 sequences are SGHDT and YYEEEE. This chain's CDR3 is CASNSETSGTYSYEQYF. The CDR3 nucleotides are TGTGCCAGCAACTCCGAAACGAGCGGAACGTACTCCTACGAGCAGTACTTC.

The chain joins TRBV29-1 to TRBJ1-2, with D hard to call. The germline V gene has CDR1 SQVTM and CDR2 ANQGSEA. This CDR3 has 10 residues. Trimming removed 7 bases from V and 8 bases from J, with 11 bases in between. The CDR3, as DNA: TGCAGCGCGGTAGGCGGGGGCTACACCTTC. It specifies CSAVGGGYTF.